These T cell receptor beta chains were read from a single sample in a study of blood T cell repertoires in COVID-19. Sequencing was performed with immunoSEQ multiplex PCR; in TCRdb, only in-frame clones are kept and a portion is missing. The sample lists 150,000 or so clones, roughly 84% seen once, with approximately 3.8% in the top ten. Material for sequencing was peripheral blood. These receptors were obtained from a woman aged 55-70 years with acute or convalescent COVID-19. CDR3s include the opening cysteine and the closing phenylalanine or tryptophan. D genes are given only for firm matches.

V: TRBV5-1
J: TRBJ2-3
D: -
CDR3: CASSLAVSGSTDTQYF

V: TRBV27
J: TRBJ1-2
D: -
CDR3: CASSLIGSTGSRPYGYTF

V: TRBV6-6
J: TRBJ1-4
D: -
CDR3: CASSPPMWGDEKLFF

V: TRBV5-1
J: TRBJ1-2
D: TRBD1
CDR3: CASSLGTGNYGYTF

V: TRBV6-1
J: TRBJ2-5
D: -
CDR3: CASSESGQETQYF

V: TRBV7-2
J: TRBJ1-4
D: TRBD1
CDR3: CASSSQQGAGEKLFF

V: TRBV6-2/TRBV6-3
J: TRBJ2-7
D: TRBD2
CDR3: CASSYTGGPEQYF

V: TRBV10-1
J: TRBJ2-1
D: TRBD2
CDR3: CARKRGSNEQFF

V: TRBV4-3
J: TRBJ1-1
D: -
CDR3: CASSRGANTEAFF

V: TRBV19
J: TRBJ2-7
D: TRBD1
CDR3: CASSLDRAREQYF

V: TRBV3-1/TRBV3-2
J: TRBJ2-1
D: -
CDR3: CASSQVSLGYRTNEQFF

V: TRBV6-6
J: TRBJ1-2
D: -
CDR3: CASSKSGYGRDGYTF

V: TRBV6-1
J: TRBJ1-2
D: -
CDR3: CASSDYRRGSYGYTF

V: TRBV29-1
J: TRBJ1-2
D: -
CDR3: CSVEDPQGHNYGYTF

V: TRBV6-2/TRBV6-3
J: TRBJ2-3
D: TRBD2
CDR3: CASSLAGVDTQYF

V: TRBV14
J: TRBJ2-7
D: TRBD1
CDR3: CASSRDRRSYEQYF

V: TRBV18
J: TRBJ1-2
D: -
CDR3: CASSQNSANYGYTF

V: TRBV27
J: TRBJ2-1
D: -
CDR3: CASSLSGDYEQFF

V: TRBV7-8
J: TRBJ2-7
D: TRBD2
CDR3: CASSLALAGDQQSYEQYF

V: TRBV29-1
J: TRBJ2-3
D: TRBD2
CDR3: CSHQLAGGGSDTQYF

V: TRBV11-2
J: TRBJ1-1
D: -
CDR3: CASSLSSGATEAFF

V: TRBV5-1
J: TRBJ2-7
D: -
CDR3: CASSTGGSGSYEQYF

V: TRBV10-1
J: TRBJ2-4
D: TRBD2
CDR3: CASRAGLAKNIQYF

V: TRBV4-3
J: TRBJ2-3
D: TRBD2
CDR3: CASSQGLAGGPGTDTQYF

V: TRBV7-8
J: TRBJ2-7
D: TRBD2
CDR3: CASSLELAGDRYEQYF

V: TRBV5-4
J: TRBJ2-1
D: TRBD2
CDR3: CASSPDSGISGEQFF

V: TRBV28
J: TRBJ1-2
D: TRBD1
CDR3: CASSLGQGYILYGYTF

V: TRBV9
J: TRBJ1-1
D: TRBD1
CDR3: CASSKTGGAVTEAFF

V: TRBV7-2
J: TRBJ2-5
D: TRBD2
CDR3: CASRSTSGSSETQYF

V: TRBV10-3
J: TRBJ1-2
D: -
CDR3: CAITPGEGGYTF

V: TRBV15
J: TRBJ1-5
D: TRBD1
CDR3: CATSRGPGQAPNQPQHF

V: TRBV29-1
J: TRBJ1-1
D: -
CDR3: CSVGKGEDTEAFF

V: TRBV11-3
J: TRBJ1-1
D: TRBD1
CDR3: CASSLTGGVNTEAFF